These T cell receptor beta chains were read from a single sample in a study of CD8+ T cells in alopecia areata. TCRdb's copy holds only in-frame clones and misses some; the assay was immunoSEQ multiplex PCR. The sample holds around 210,000 clones, 56% seen once. The material sequenced was CD8+ T cells sorted from blood. These receptors were obtained from a human donor in good health. Both conserved end residues are part of each CDR3. D genes are given only for firm matches. Size is stated for part of the rows, as once, few or many counts, or as a class when the clone is expanded.

d_gene	v_gene	j_gene	abundance	CDR3aa	CDR3nt
TRBD1	TRBV4-1	TRBJ2-7	few	CASSLRTGPYEQYF	TGCGCCAGCAGCCTAAGGACAGGGCCCTACGAGCAGTACTTC
TRBD2	TRBV19	TRBJ2-7	-	CASSGGLASSYEQYF	TGTGCCAGTAGTGGGGGACTAGCGAGCTCCTACGAGCAGTACTTC
-	TRBV5-6	TRBJ2-5	once	CASSFGEGGETQYF	TGTGCCAGCAGCTTCGGGGAAGGAGGGGAGACCCAGTACTTC
TRBD1	TRBV29-1	TRBJ1-2	-	CSVGDREGYGYTF	TGCAGCGTTGGAGACAGGGAGGGCTATGGCTACACCTTC
TRBD2	TRBV29-1	TRBJ2-1	-	CSVGGLAGINEQFF	TGCAGCGTGGGGGGACTAGCGGGAATAAATGAGCAGTTCTTC
-	TRBV12-5	TRBJ2-3	-	CASGLFPTPGRQGGADTQYF	TGTGCTAGTGGTTTGTTTCCTACACCGGGACGCCAAGGCGGGGCAGATACGCAGTATTTT
TRBD2	TRBV25-1	TRBJ2-7	-	CASSVAGEHYEQYF	TGTGCCAGCAGTGTAGCGGGGGAGCACTACGAGCAGTACTTC
-	TRBV23-1	TRBJ1-1	-	CASSRPRSMNTEAFF	TGCGCCAGCAGTCGGCCCAGGAGCATGAACACTGAAGCTTTCTTT
TRBD1	TRBV15	TRBJ1-6	-	CATSRGAGGNNSPLHF	TGTGCCACCAGCAGAGGGGCAGGGGGTAATAATTCACCCCTCCACTTT
-	TRBV29-1	TRBJ2-3	-	CSVDSPNTDTQYF	TGCAGCGTTGATTCGCCGAACACAGATACGCAGTATTTT
-	TRBV6-5	TRBJ1-1	-	CASTGPLDTEAFF	TGTGCCAGTACTGGTCCCCTGGACACTGAAGCTTTCTTT